This T cell receptor beta chain derives from a study of technical replicates of blood from several donors. Measured with immunoSEQ multiplex PCR; TCRdb has only the in-frame clones, and not every one. The sample carries 75,000 to 85,000 clones, roughly four fifths recorded once. This TCR was recovered from a human donor in good health. Some clones in this sample may be carry-over from other donors' samples. The sequenced sample was PBMCs.

The chain's CDR3 is CASSDTGGGVKTQYF. Here the CDR3 DNA reads TGCGCCAGCAGCGACACCGGAGGAGGGGTGAAGACCCAGTACTTC. The rearrangement joins TRBV5-1 to TRBJ2-5; perhaps TRBD2 as D (6 bases). CDR1 SGHRS and CDR2 YFSETQ come from the germline V gene. This CDR3 is 15 amino acids long. With 4 bases removed from V and 6 bases from J, the gap between germline ends came to 19 bases. Drawing the rest from reference TRBV5-1 and TRBJ2-5, the complete variable domain is KAGVTQTPRYLIKTRGQQVTLSCSPISGHRSVSWYQQTPGQGLQFLFEYFSETQRNKGNFPGRFSGRQFSNSRSEMNVSTLELGDSALYLCASSDTGGGVKTQYFGPGTRLLVL.